The 20 T cell receptor beta chains below all came from one sample that was sequenced in a study of regulatory T cells in long-lasting Graves disease. Library construction for TCR beta used iRepertoire HTBI primers and Arm-PCR of CDR3 regions. TCRdb analysed the multiplex PCR reads with MiXCR anew, one entry per CDR3 protein. Of over 500,000 distinct CDR3 sequences listed, approximately 16% are singletons. As for time point: newly diagnosed GD, antithyroid drugs for less than 3 months. Following extraction of RNA from PBMCs, that RNA was used to make the TCR library. These records were also assigned to another study, of T cells in Graves' hyperthyroidism and ophthalmopathy.

Sample: peripheral blood mononuclear cells (PBMCs), taken at new diagnosis, from a patient treated with antithyroid drugs. These TCRs come from a man aged 18 to 30 with Graves disease.

This clonotype was recorded many times. This chain connects TRBV2 to TRBJ2-3; D is perhaps TRBD1 or TRBD2 (5 bases each). V gave up 8 bases and J gave up 4 bases, with 16 bases separating them. The CDR3 loop spans 14 amino acids. CDR1 and CDR2 from the germline V gene are SNHLY and FYNNEI. CDR3 nucleotides: TGTGCCAGCGGGGGACGGGACGGTGCAGATACGCAGTATTTT. Amino acids: CASGGRDGADTQYF.

The rearrangement joins TRBV19 to TRBJ1-1; a possible D gene is TRBD1 (5 bases). The CDR3 runs to 17 residues. Trimming took off 6 bases at V and 3 bases at J, with 23 bases between the two ends. Germline V gene lookup returns CDR1 LNHDA and CDR2 SQIVND (reference sequence). The CDR3 sequence: CASRVRERSLTDTEAFF. CDR3 bases: TGTGCCAGTAGAGTCAGGGAGAGGTCCCTGACTGACACTGAAGCTTTCTTT.

This clonotype was seen at least ten times. The CDR3: CASSFEYEQYF. For the CDR3, the DNA is TGTGCCAGCAGTTTCGAGTACGAGCAGTACTTC. This chain joins TRBV28 and TRBJ2-7; D ambiguous. Trimming left V 3 bases short and J 4 bases short, with 4 bases between. The CDR3 extends over 11 amino acids. Germline V gives CDR1 MDHEN, CDR2 SYDVKM.

This clonotype was seen ten or more times. Here the CDR3 reads CASSLRTGQIEQYF. The CDR3 nucleotides read TGTGCCAGCAGCTTGAGGACAGGGCAAATCGAGCAGTACTTC. The chain couples TRBV12-3 or TRBV12-4 to TRBJ2-7, with 8 bases fitting TRBD1. J gave up 6 bases and V 6 bases, and 10 bases lay outside the gene matches. CDR3 size: 14 residues.

Ten or more counts support this clonotype. The chain is built from TRBV2 and TRBJ1-3; 7 bases are shared with TRBD1. Trimming cost V 0 bases and J 1 base; bases outside gene matches: 3. CDR3 length: 16 residues. From germline, CDR1 is SNHLY and CDR2 FYNNEI. The CDR3 spells CASSEAHRGSGNTIYF. CDR3 coding DNA: TGTGCCAGCAGTGAAGCGCACAGGGGATCTGGAAACACCATATATTTT.

There are a few counts of this clonotype. In nucleotides, the CDR3 is TGCAGTGCTAGATCCGACAGGGACTCCTACAATGAGCAGTTCTTC. Residues: CSARSDRDSYNEQFF. This chain joins TRBV20-1 and TRBJ2-1, with 7 bases matching TRBD1. After removal of 2 bases from V and 0 bases from J, the junction contained 4 bases not matched to a gene. Germline loops: CDR1 DFQATT, CDR2 SNEGSKA (reference sequence). This CDR3 region has 15 residues.

This clonotype was detected ten times or more. The chain has TRBV12-3 or TRBV12-4 and TRBJ1-4, with 7 bases matching TRBD1. Trimming took 5 bases from V and 4 from J; bases not matched to a gene: 4. The CDR3 contains 14 residues. CDR3 bases: TGTGCCAGCAGTCAGACAGGGAGTAATGAAAAACTGTTTTTT. This sequence encodes CASSQTGSNEKLFF.

This clonotype was recorded many times. The J gene is TRBJ2-3, the V gene TRBV2; 9 positions match TRBD2. V shed 7 bases, J shed 5 bases, and the junction held 7 bases outside the gene matches. Germline CDR1 reads SNHLY; CDR2 reads FYNNEI. The length of the CDR3 is 14 residues. CDR3: CASTEGGRGDTQYF. CDR3 bases: TGTGCCAGCACAGAGGGCGGGAGGGGAGATACGCAGTATTTT.

This clonotype has at least ten counts. The chain has TRBV6-5 and TRBJ2-1; 9 positions match TRBD2. Germline CDR1 reads MNHEY; CDR2 reads SVGAGI. The V and J ends lost 0 bases and 12 bases, in that order; junction bases with no gene match: 6. This CDR3 contains 14 residues. The CDR3 protein is CASSYSVREGPQFF. In nucleotides, the CDR3 is TGTGCCAGCAGTTACTCCGTGCGGGAGGGCCCGCAGTTCTTC.

This clonotype was counted ten times or more. The genes are TRBV12-3 or TRBV12-4 and TRBJ1-1; D not resolved. The CDR3 is 13 amino acids. The V and J ends lost 3 bases and 4 bases respectively, with 9 bases between them. The CDR3 here is CASSFGGFTEAFF. In DNA, the CDR3 is TGTGCCAGCAGTTTTGGAGGGTTCACTGAAGCTTTCTTT.

This clonotype was observed many times. CDR3 DNA sequence: TGTGCCAGCAGGCCCAACGGACTAGTCGGGGAGCTGTTTTTT. Translating gives CASRPNGLVGELFF. The genes are TRBV12-3 or TRBV12-4 and TRBJ2-2, with 7 bases fitting TRBD2. Trimming removed 6 bases from V and 7 bases from J; junction bases left unmatched: 8. The CDR3 covers 14 residues.

Details on this clonotype: With a much larger clone just one base away, this may be a read error. The chain has TRBV6-1 and TRBJ2-1; TRBD1 aligns across 8 bases. CDR1 is MNHNS and CDR2 is SASEGT in the germline V gene. V shed 10 bases, J shed 4 bases, and the junction held 15 bases outside the gene matches. CDR3 length: 16 residues. The CDR3 DNA sequence: TGTGCCAACAGACAGCATACGGGACAGGAGTACAATGAGCAGTTCTTC. Protein sequence: CANRQHTGQEYNEQFF.

The genes are TRBV28 and TRBJ1-4, with D tentatively TRBD1 (5 bases). The germline CDR1 and CDR2 sequences are MDHEN and SYDVKM. CDR3 size: 13 residues. V gave up 10 bases and J gave up 8 bases, with 17 bases separating them. The CDR3 DNA sequence: TGTGCCATAGGAGGGGAGTATGAGGAAAAACTGTTTTTT. It codes for CAIGGEYEEKLFF.

The chain carries TRBV6-1 and TRBJ1-4; no reliable D call. Germline V gives CDR1 MNHNS, CDR2 SASEGT. This CDR3 contains 15 residues. V was cut by 0 bases and J by 4 bases, with 9 bases left in between. The CDR3 DNA reads TGTGCCAGCAGTGAAGCGTTGGGGTTTAATGAAAAACTGTTTTTT. Translated: CASSEALGFNEKLFF.

This clonotype was observed a handful of times. This may be a read error: a much more frequent sequence differs by one nucleotide. The CDR3 loop reads CASSLIIAGIFYEQYF. In nucleotides, the CDR3 is TGTGCCAGCAGCTTGATAATAGCGGGGATCTTCTACGAGCAGTACTTC. This sequence joins TRBV5-6 and TRBJ2-7, with 8 bases matching TRBD2. CDR1 is SGHDT, CDR2 YYEEEE, per germline. V shed 1 base and J 3 bases; nucleotides not matched to a gene: 9. There are 16 residues in the CDR3.

V gene TRBV5-5 combines with J gene TRBJ1-2; perhaps TRBD1 as D (6 bases). CDR1 and CDR2 (germline): SGHKS, YYEKEE (reference sequence). The CDR3 sequence is 15 residues long. V lost 4 bases, J lost 2 bases, and 15 bases lay in between. The CDR3 reads CASSDLRTANYGYTF. The CDR3 nucleotides read TGTGCCAGCAGCGACCTAAGGACAGCAAACTATGGCTACACCTTC.

This clonotype has ten or more counts. The CDR3, as DNA: TGTGCCAGCCAAGGACAGGGGTCGACTGAAGCTTTCTTT. Translation: CASQGQGSTEAFF. The genes are TRBV12-3 or TRBV12-4 and TRBJ1-1; 9 nucleotides align to TRBD1. This CDR3 contains 13 residues. V dropped 8 bases and J dropped 5; count of bases not matched to a gene: 6.

The V call is TRBV20-1, the J call TRBJ1-6, with 7 bases fitting TRBD1. Trimming removed 2 bases from V and 8 bases from J; junction bases left unmatched: 6. Looked up from germline, CDR1 is DFQATT and CDR2 is SNEGSKA (reference sequence). The CDR3 covers 14 residues. The CDR3 loop reads CSARSGGLYSPLHF. For the CDR3, the DNA is TGCAGTGCTAGATCAGGGGGGTTATATTCACCCCTCCACTTT.

This clonotype occurred many times. V and J are TRBV3-1 and TRBJ1-2; D call uncertain. Germline V gene sequence: CDR1 LGHDT, CDR2 YNNKEL (reference sequence). V was trimmed by 0 bases and J by 3 bases, leaving 8 bases between them. The CDR3 extends over 14 amino acids. The CDR3 protein is CASSQDSSHYGYTF. The DNA of the CDR3 is TGTGCCAGCAGCCAAGACAGCTCGCACTATGGCTACACCTTC.

The genes are TRBV6-5 and TRBJ2-3; D unresolved. V lost 0 bases and J 1 base, leaving 5 bases between the germline ends. Germline V gene sequence: CDR1 MNHEY, CDR2 SVGAGI. The CDR3 has 14 amino acids. The DNA for the CDR3 is TGTGCCAGCAGTTACTCCCCGGGCACAGATACGCAGTATTTT. Translation gives CASSYSPGTDTQYF.